The clone carrying this TCR beta chain was seen only once. Its specificity is unknown. These data belong to a study of blood T cells in healthy people across ages. Study-wide findings and caveats: Diversity of TCR beta per million T cells declined in a roughly linear way with age. The unsorted PBMCs prevented any conclusive comparison of naive versus antigen-experienced cells.

Sample-barcoded 5' priming and a J-beta primer mix drove a second PCR of 7 to 11 cycles. TCRdb recomputed calls from the 5' RACE reads with MiXCR, one row per CDR3 protein. The repertoire consists of about 720,000 distinct CDR3 sequences, with approximately 22% occurring once and the leading ten covering 22%. The CDR3 length is 16 residues. From germline, CDR1 is MNHNY and CDR2 SVGAGI (reference sequence). Sample: blood. This receptor was identified in a man between 65 and 85 years old in good health. The chain uses TRBV6-6 and TRBJ2-5, with TRBD2 matching 10 bases. The DNA end is more similar to TRBJ2-1, so the J call may be wrong. In nucleotides, the CDR3 is TGTGCCAGCAGTCTCCTAGCGGGAGATAAATCCAATGAGCAGTTCTTC. Translation: CASSLLAGDKSNEQFF.